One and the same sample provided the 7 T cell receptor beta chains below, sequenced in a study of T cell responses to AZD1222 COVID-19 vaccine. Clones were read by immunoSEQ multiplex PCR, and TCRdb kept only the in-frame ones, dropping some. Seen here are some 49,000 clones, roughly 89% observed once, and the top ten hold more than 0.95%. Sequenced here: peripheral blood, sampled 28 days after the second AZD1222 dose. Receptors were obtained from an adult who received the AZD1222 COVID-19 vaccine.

The CDR3 DNA follows: TGCGCCAGCAGCCAAGATCTTAGGTGGTCACCCCTCCACTTT. Amino acid sequence: CASSQDLRWSPLHF. The V call is TRBV4-1, the J call TRBJ1-6, with D unresolved. The CDR3 runs 14 residues. Germline values: CDR1 MGHRA, CDR2 YSYEKL. The ends were cut back, 0 bases at V and 10 bases at J, with 10 bases in the middle.

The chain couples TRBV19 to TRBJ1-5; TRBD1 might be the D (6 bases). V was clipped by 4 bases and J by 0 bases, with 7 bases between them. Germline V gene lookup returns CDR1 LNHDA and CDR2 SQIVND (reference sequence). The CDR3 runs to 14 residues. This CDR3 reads CASSTTGSNQPQHF. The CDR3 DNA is TGTGCCAGTAGTACGACAGGTAGCAATCAGCCCCAGCATTTT.

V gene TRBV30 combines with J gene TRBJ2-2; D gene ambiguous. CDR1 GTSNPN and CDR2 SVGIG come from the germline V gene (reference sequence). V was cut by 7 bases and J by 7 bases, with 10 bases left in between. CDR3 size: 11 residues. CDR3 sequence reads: CASGFGGELFF. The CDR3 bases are TGTGCCTCGGGCTTTGGCGGGGAGCTGTTTTTT.

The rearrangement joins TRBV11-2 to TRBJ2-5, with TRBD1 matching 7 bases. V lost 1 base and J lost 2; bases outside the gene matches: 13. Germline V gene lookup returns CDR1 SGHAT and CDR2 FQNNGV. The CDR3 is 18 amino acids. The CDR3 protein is CASSLGGGNRGSQETQYF. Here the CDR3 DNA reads TGTGCCAGCAGCTTAGGGGGTGGGAACAGGGGATCACAAGAGACCCAGTACTTC. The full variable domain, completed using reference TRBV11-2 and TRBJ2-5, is EAGVAQSPRYKIIEKRQSVAFWCNPISGHATLYWYQQILGQGPKLLIQFQNNGVVDDSQLPKDRFSAERLKGVDSTLKIQPAKLEDSAVYLCASSLGGGNRGSQETQYFGPGTRLLVL.

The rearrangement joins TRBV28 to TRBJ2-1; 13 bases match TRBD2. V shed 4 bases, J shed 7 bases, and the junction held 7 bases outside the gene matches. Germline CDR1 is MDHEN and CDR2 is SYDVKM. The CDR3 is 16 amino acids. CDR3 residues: CASSSSGTSGINEQFF. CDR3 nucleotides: TGTGCCAGCAGTTCATCCGGGACTAGCGGGATAAATGAGCAGTTCTTC.

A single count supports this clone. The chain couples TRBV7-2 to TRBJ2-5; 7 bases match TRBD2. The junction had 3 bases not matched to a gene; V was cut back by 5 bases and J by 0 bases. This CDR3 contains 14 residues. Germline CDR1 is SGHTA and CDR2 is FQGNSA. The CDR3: CASSAGTNQETQYF. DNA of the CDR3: TGTGCCAGCAGCGCAGGGACTAACCAAGAGACCCAGTACTTC.

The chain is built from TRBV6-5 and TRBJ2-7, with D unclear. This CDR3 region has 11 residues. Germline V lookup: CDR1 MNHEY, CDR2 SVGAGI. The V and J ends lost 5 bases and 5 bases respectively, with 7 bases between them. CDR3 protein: CASSLSNEQYF. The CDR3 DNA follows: TGTGCCAGCAGTCTGAGCAACGAGCAGTACTTC.